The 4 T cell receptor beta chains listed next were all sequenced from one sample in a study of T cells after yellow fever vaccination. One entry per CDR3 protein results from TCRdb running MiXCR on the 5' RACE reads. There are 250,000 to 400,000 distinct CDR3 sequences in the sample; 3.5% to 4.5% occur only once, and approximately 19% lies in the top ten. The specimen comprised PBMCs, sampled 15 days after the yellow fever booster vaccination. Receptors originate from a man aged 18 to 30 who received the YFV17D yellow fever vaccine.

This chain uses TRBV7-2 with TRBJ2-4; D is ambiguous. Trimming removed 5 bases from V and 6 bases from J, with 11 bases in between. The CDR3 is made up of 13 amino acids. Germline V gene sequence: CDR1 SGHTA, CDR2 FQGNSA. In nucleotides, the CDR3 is TGTGCCAGCAGCAGCTACCTCGGAAACATTCAGTACTTC. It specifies CASSSYLGNIQYF.

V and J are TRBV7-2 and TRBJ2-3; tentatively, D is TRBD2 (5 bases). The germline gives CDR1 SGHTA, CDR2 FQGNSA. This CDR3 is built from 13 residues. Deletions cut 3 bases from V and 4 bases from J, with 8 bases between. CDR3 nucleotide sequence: TGTGCCAGCAGCTTTCGGGATTCAGATACGCAGTATTTT. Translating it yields CASSFRDSDTQYF.

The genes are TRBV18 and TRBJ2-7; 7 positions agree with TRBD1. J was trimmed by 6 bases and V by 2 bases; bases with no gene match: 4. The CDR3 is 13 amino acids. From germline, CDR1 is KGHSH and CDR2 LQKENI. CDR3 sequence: CASSPTRGPEQYV. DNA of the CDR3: TGTGCCAGCTCACCAACTAGGGGGCCCGAGCAGTACGTC.

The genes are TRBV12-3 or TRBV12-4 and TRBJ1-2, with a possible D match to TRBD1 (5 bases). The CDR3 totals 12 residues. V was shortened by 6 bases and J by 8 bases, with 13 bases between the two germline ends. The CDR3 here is CASRSNGGGYTF. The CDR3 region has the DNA TGTGCCAGCAGGAGTAACGGGGGAGGCTACACCTTC.